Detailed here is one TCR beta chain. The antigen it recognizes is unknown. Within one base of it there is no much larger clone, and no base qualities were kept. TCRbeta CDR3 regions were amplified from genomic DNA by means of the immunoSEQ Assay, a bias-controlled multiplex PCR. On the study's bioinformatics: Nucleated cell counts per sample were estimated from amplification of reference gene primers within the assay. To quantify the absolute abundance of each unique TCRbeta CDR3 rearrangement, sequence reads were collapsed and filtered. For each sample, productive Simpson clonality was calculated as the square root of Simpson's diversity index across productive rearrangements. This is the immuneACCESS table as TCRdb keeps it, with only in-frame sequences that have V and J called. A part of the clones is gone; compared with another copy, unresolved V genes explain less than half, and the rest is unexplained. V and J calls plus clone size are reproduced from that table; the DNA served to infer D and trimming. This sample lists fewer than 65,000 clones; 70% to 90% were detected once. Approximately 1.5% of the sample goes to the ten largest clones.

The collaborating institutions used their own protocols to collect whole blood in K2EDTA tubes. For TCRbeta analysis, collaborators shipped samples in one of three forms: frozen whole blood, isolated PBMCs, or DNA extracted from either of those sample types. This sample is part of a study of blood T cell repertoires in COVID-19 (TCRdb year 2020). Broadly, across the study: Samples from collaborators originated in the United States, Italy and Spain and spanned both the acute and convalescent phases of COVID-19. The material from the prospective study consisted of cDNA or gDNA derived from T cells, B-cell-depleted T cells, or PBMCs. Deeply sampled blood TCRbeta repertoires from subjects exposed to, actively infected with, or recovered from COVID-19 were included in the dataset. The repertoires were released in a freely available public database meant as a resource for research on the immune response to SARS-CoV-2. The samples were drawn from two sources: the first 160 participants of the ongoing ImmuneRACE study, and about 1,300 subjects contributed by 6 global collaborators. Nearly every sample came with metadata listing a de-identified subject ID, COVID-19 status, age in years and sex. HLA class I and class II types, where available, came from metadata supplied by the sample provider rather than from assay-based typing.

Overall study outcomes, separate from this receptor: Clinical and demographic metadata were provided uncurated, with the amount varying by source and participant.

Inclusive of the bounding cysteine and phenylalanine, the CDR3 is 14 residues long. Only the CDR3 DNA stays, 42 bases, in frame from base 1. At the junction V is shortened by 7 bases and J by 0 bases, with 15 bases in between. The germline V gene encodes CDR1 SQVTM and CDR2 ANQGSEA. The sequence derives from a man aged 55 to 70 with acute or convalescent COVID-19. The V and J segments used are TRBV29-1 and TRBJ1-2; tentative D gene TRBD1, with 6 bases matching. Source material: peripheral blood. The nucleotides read TGCAGCGGACATACGGGACACCCTAACTATGGCTACACCTTC. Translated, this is CSGHTGHPNYGYTF.